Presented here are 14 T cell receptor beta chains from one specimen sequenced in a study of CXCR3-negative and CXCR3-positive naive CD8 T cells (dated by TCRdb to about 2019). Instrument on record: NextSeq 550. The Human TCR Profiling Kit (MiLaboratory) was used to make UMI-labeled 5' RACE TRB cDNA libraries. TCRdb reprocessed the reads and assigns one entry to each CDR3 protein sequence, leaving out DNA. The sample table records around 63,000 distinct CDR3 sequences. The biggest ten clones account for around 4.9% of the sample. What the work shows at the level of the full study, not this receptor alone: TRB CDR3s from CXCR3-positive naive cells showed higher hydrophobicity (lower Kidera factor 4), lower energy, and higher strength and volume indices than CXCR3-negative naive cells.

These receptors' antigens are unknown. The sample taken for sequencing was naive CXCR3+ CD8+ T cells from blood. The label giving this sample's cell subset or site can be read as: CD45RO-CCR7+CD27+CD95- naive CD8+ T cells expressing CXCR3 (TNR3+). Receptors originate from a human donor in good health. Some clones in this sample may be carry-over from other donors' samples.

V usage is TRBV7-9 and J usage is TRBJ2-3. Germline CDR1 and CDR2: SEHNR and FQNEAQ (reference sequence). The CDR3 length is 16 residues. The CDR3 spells CASSLGASADTDTQYF. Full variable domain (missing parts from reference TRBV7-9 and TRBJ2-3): DTGVSQNPRHKITKRGQNVTFRCDPISEHNRLYWYRQTLGQGPEFLTYFQNEAQLEKSRLLSDRFSAERPKGSFSTLEIQRTEQGDSAMYLCASSLGASADTDTQYFGPGTRLTVL.

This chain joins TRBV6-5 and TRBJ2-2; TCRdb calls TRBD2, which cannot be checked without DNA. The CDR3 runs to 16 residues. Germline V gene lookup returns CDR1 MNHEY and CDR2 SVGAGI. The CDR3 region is CASSYSIPAVTGELFF.

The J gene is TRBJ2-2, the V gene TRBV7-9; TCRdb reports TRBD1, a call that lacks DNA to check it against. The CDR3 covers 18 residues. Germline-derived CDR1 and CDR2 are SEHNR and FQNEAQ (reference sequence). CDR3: CASSSYGIGGAKTGELFF.

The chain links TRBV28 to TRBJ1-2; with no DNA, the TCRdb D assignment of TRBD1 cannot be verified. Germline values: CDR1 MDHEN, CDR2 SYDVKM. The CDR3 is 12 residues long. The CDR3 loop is CASSFPGDGYTF.

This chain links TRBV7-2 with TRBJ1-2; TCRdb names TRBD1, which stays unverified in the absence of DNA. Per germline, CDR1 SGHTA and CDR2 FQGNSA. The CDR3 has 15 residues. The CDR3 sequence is CASSSNAQVNYGYTF.

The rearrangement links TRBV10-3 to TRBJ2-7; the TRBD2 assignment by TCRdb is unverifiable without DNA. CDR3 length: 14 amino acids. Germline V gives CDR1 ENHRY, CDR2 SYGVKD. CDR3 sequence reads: CAISGTSGSYEQYF.

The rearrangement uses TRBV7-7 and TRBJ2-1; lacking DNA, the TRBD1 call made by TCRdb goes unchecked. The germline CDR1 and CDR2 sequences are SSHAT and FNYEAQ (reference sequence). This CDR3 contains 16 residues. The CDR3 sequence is CASSPGPAPGGNGQFF. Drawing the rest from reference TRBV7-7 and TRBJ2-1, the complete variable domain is GAGVSQSPRYKVTKRGQDVTLRCDPISSHATLYWYQQALGQGPEFLTYFNYEAQPDKSGLPSDRFSAERPEGSISTLTIQRTEQRDSAMYRCASSPGPAPGGNGQFFGPGTRLTVL.

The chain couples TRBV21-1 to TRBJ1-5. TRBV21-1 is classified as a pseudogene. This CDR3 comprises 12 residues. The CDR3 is CASSNGDQPQHF.

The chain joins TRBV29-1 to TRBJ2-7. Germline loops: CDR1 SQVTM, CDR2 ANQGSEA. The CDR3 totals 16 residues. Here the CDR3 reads CSVEDTFGRSSYEQYF.

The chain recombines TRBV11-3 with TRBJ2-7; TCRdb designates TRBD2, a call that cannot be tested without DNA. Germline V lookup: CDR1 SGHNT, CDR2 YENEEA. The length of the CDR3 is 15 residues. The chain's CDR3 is CASSLRDYNTYEQYF.

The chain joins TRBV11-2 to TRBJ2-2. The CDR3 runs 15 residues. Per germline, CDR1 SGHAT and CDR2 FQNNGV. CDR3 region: CASSLGTSNTGELFF.

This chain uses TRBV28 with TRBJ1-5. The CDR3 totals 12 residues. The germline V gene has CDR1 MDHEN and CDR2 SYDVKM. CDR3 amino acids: CASSPYNQPQHF.

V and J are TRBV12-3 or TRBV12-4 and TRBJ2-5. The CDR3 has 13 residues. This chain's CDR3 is CASSPAEIETQYF.

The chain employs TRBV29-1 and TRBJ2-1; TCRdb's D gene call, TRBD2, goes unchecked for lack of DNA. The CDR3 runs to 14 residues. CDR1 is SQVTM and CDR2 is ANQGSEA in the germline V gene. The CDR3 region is CSVWDYSSYNEQFF.